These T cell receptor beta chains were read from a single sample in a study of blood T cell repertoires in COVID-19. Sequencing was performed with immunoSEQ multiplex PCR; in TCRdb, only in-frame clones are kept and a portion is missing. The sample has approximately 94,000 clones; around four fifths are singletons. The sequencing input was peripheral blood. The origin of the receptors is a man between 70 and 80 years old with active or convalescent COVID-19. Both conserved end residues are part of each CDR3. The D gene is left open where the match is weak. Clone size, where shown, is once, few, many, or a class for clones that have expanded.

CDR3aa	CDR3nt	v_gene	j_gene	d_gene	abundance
CASSLSAGNTEAFF	TGCGCCAGCAGCTTATCTGCAGGGAACACTGAAGCTTTCTTT	TRBV5-1	TRBJ1-1	NA	NA
CASSLAVAGGLRETQYF	TGCGCCAGCAGCTTGGCCGTGGCAGGGGGCCTGAGGGAGACCCAGTACTTC	TRBV5-1	TRBJ2-5	TRBD1	many
CASSQAGTGSYEQYF	TGCGCCAGCAGCCAGGCCGGGACAGGGTCCTACGAGCAGTACTTC	TRBV4-3	TRBJ2-7	TRBD1	NA
CAWSEVLGTYEQYF	TGTGCCTGGAGTGAGGTCCTGGGGACATACGAGCAGTACTTC	TRBV30	TRBJ2-7	NA	few
CASSPLAGGPGWEQYF	TGTGCCAGCAGCCCGCTAGCGGGAGGGCCGGGCTGGGAGCAGTACTTC	TRBV27	TRBJ2-7	TRBD2	few
CASSLVVAASYEQYF	TGTGCCAGCAGCTTAGTTGTGGCGGCCTCCTACGAGCAGTACTTC	TRBV7-8	TRBJ2-7	NA	once
CASMRNYIETQYF	TGTGCCAGCATGAGAAACTACATAGAGACCCAGTACTTC	TRBV28	TRBJ2-5	NA	NA
CSASITGGGSPLHF	TGCAGTGCTAGTATTACAGGGGGCGGATCACCCCTCCACTTT	TRBV20-1	TRBJ1-6	TRBD1	NA
CASSATGLAGANTGELFF	TGCGCCAGCAGCGCAACGGGACTAGCGGGGGCCAACACCGGGGAGCTGTTTTTT	TRBV5-1	TRBJ2-2	TRBD2	NA
CASSELAPGELFF	TGTGCCAGCAGCGAACTGGCCCCCGGGGAGCTGTTTTTT	TRBV25-1	TRBJ2-2	NA	NA
CASSYPDKDGYTF	TGTGCCAGCAGTTACCCAGACAAGGATGGCTACACCTTC	TRBV6-2/TRBV6-3	TRBJ1-2	NA	medium-sized
CASSFSENSPLHF	TGTGCCAGCAGCTTTTCCGAGAATTCACCCCTCCACTTT	TRBV11-2	TRBJ1-6	NA	NA
CASSDLAGGNNEQFF	TGCGCCAGCAGCGACCTAGCGGGGGGGAATAATGAGCAGTTCTTC	TRBV4-1	TRBJ2-1	TRBD2	once
CASSVWGDEKLFF	TGTGCCAGCAGCGTCTGGGGGGATGAAAAACTGTTTTTT	TRBV6-5	TRBJ1-4	NA	many
CASSPLDRGSGNTIYF	TGTGCCAGCTCACCATTGGACAGGGGGTCTGGAAACACCATATATTTT	TRBV18	TRBJ1-3	TRBD1	NA
CASSVQGLGNQETQYF	TGTGCCAGCAGCGTGCAGGGGTTGGGGAACCAAGAGACCCAGTACTTC	TRBV9	TRBJ2-5	NA	NA
CASSVTGINQPQHF	TGCGCCAGCAGCGTGACAGGGATCAATCAGCCCCAGCATTTT	TRBV5-1	TRBJ1-5	TRBD1	NA
CATGGLTGPNTGELFF	TGTGCCACCGGGGGACTTACAGGTCCGAACACCGGGGAGCTGTTTTTT	TRBV24-1	TRBJ2-2	NA	NA
CASSQDAQGASSYEQYF	TGTGCCAGCAGCCAAGACGCCCAAGGGGCCAGCTCCTACGAGCAGTACTTC	TRBV3-1/TRBV3-2	TRBJ2-7	NA	NA
CASSLINTEAFF	TGTGCCAGCAGCCTTATAAACACTGAAGCTTTCTTT	TRBV7-9	TRBJ1-1	NA	NA
CASSQGQGAPPEAFF	TGTGCCAGCAGCCAAGGACAGGGGGCGCCCCCTGAAGCTTTCTTT	TRBV14	TRBJ1-1	TRBD1	NA
CASSPPGGTEAFF	TGTGCCAGCAGTCCTCCGGGGGGCACTGAAGCTTTCTTT	TRBV27	TRBJ1-1	NA	NA
CASSWTRGSYNEQFF	TGTGCCAGCAGTTGGACAAGGGGCTCCTACAATGAGCAGTTCTTC	TRBV28	TRBJ2-1	NA	NA
CASSVGPGTDSYEQYF	TGTGCCAGCAGCGTAGGCCCCGGGACAGACTCCTACGAGCAGTACTTC	TRBV9	TRBJ2-7	TRBD1	NA
CASSPPEGGDQPQHF	TGTGCCAGCTCACCACCAGAGGGGGGGGATCAGCCCCAGCATTTT	TRBV18	TRBJ1-5	NA	few
CASSPPAGAYNEQFF	TGCGCCAGCAGCCCCCCAGCGGGGGCTTACAATGAGCAGTTCTTC	TRBV5-1	TRBJ2-1	TRBD2	NA
CASSMPSGESPLHF	TGTGCCAGTAGTATGCCCTCGGGGGAGTCACCCCTCCACTTT	TRBV19	TRBJ1-6	NA	NA
CASKAAGGGQNQPQHF	TGTGCCAGTAAGGCCGCAGGGGGAGGCCAAAATCAGCCCCAGCATTTT	TRBV19	TRBJ1-5	TRBD1	few
CASSRNRNQETQYF	TGTGCCAGCAGCCGCAACAGGAACCAAGAGACCCAGTACTTC	TRBV14	TRBJ2-5	NA	NA
CATLKGGTDTQYF	TGTGCCACCCTCAAGGGGGGCACAGATACGCAGTATTTT	TRBV6-5	TRBJ2-3	NA	NA
CASSLVGDRGETQYF	TGTGCCAGCAGCTTAGTTGGGGACAGGGGAGAGACCCAGTACTTC	TRBV7-9	TRBJ2-5	TRBD1	NA
CASSMGTTNEQYF	TGTGCCAGTAGTATGGGGACTACTAACGAGCAGTACTTC	TRBV19	TRBJ2-7	TRBD2	NA
CASSLGTGRATDTQYF	TGTGCCAGCAGTCTAGGGACAGGGAGGGCCACAGATACGCAGTATTTT	TRBV28	TRBJ2-3	TRBD1	NA
CATSDRWAGVAGELFF	TGTGCCACCAGTGATCGGTGGGCAGGGGTGGCCGGGGAGCTGTTTTTT	TRBV24-1	TRBJ2-2	NA	once
CASSLYDSYGYTF	TGTGCCAGCAGCTTATACGACAGCTATGGCTACACCTTC	TRBV5-4	TRBJ1-2	NA	NA
CASSSPGETQYF	TGTGCCAGCAGCTCCCCAGGGGAGACCCAGTACTTC	TRBV21-1	TRBJ2-5	NA	NA
CASSYQGPYGYTF	TGTGCCAGCAGTTATCAGGGCCCATATGGCTACACCTTC	TRBV6-5	TRBJ1-2	NA	NA
CASSSPNRGRQPQHF	TGTGCCAGCAGTTCCCCGAACAGGGGCCGCCAGCCCCAGCATTTT	TRBV28	TRBJ1-5	TRBD1	NA
CASSLDRIEQFF	TGCGCCAGCAGCTTGGACAGGATAGAGCAGTTCTTC	TRBV5-1	TRBJ2-1	NA	NA
CASNGLQGVYNEQFF	TGTGCCAGCAACGGGTTACAGGGGGTTTACAATGAGCAGTTCTTC	TRBV6-1	TRBJ2-1	TRBD1	NA
CASSLPGSSNEKLFF	TGTGCCAGCAGCCTTCCGGGGAGCTCCAATGAAAAACTGTTTTTT	TRBV5-4	TRBJ1-4	NA	NA
CASCLARGGLGSTEAFF	TGTGCCAGCTGTCTCGCGCGGGGAGGGCTGGGGTCGACTGAAGCTTTCTTT	TRBV6-6	TRBJ1-1	NA	NA
CSTTDTHSQYF	TGCAGTACCACAGATACGCACTCGCAGTATTTT	TRBV20-1	TRBJ2-3	NA	NA
CASRKQQETQYF	TGCGCCAGCAGAAAGCAACAAGAGACCCAGTACTTC	TRBV5-1	TRBJ2-5	NA	NA
CASSYYSDRGKTQYF	TGTGCCAGCAGTTACTATTCGGACAGGGGGAAGACCCAGTACTTC	TRBV6-2/TRBV6-3	TRBJ2-5	TRBD1	NA
CASSVQGPSTDTQYF	TGTGCCAGCAGCGTACAGGGTCCTAGCACAGATACGCAGTATTTT	TRBV7-2	TRBJ2-3	NA	NA
CASRKGQGNEKLFF	TGTGCCAGCAGAAAGGGGCAGGGAAATGAAAAACTGTTTTTT	TRBV5-6	TRBJ1-4	NA	NA
CASRPGQTMNTEAFF	TGCGCCAGCCGCCCCGGACAGACGATGAACACTGAAGCTTTCTTT	TRBV5-1	TRBJ1-1	NA	NA
CSTSGTGGYNEQFF	TGCAGCACCTCCGGGACAGGGGGCTACAATGAGCAGTTCTTC	TRBV29-1	TRBJ2-1	TRBD1	NA
CASSTTGGSLPF	TGTGCCAGCAGTACGACAGGGGGGTCCCTCCCATTT	TRBV6-5	TRBJ2-3	TRBD1	NA
CATSDHRVSDGATNEQFF	TGTGCCACCAGTGATCACCGGGTCTCGGATGGGGCTACCAATGAGCAGTTCTTC	TRBV24-1	TRBJ2-1	NA	few
CATSWGHANTEAFF	TGTGCCACCAGCTGGGGACATGCGAACACTGAAGCTTTCTTT	TRBV15	TRBJ1-1	NA	NA
CASSPRDVYNEQFF	TGTGCCAGCAGCCCCCGCGATGTCTACAATGAGCAGTTCTTC	TRBV7-9	TRBJ2-1	NA	many
CASGLAGSPEAFF	TGTGCTAGTGGTTTGGCCGGGAGTCCTGAAGCTTTCTTT	TRBV12-5	TRBJ1-1	NA	NA
CASSFVVRGSEETQYF	TGTGCCAGCAGCTTTGTCGTGCGGGGGAGCGAAGAGACCCAGTACTTC	TRBV7-6	TRBJ2-5	TRBD2	NA